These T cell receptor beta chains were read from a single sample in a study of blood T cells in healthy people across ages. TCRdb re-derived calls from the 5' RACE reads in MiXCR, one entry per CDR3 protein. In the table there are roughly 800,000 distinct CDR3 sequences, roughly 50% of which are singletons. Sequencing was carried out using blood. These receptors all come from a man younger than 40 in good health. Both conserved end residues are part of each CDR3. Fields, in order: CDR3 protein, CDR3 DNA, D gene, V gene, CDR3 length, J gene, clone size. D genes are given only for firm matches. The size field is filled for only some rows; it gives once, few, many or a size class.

CDR3: CASSFTGPRRSNYGYTF; DNA: TGCGCCAGCAGCTTCACGGGACCCCGAAGGTCTAACTATGGCTACACCTTC; D: .; V: TRBV5-1; length: 17; J: TRBJ1-2; size: .
CDR3: CSAVGQTGYGYTF; DNA: TGCAGTGCAGTAGGACAAACCGGCTATGGCTACACCTTC; D: .; V: TRBV20-1; length: 13; J: TRBJ1-2; size: .
CDR3: CASSLGVALWETQYF; DNA: TGTGCCAGCAGCTTAGGGGTAGCGTTATGGGAGACCCAGTACTTC; D: .; V: TRBV7-2; length: 15; J: TRBJ2-5; size: .
CDR3: CASSLEGSGQYF; DNA: TGTGCCAGCAGCTTAGAGGGGTCCGGGCAGTATTTT; D: .; V: TRBV7-9; length: 12; J: TRBJ2-3; size: .
CDR3: CASSSLATDTQYF; DNA: TGTGCCAGCAGCTCTCTAGCGACAGATACGCAGTATTTT; D: .; V: TRBV7-3; length: 13; J: TRBJ2-3; size: .
CDR3: CASSYPGTEANGYTF; DNA: TGTGCCAGCAGCTATCCCGGGACAGAGGCTAATGGCTACACCTTC; D: TRBD1; V: TRBV7-2; length: 15; J: TRBJ1-2; size: .
CDR3: CASSKEPPCWGEQYF; DNA: TGTGCCAGCAGCAAAGAGCCTCCTTGTTGGGGAGAGCAGTACTTC; D: .; V: TRBV21-1; length: 15; J: TRBJ2-7; size: .
CDR3: CASSQVTDSQKYGYTF; DNA: TGCGCCAGCAGCCAAGTCACAGACTCCCAGAAATATGGCTACACCTTC; D: .; V: TRBV4-3; length: 16; J: TRBJ1-2; size: .
CDR3: CSVEVPLKADTQYF; DNA: TGCAGCGTTGAAGTACCACTAAAAGCAGATACGCAGTATTTT; D: .; V: TRBV29-1; length: 14; J: TRBJ2-3; size: .
CDR3: CASSRSASSYDEQFF; DNA: TGTGCCAGCAGTCGTAGCGCGAGCTCCTACGATGAGCAGTTCTTC; D: .; V: TRBV6-2/TRBV6-3; length: 15; J: TRBJ2-1; size: .
CDR3: CASSRFGLAGTDTQYF; DNA: TGTGCCAGCAGTCGTTTCGGACTAGCGGGCACAGATACGCAGTATTTT; D: TRBD2; V: TRBV7-2; length: 16; J: TRBJ2-3; size: few
CDR3: CASSSSGQGWTTQYF; DNA: TGTGCCAGCAGCTCGTCGGGACAGGGGTGGACCACGCAGTATTTT; D: TRBD1; V: TRBV7-2; length: 15; J: TRBJ2-3; size: few
CDR3: CASSSRFHGNEQFF; DNA: TGTGCCAGCAGTTCCAGGTTCCACGGGAATGAGCAGTTCTTC; D: .; V: TRBV28; length: 14; J: TRBJ2-1; size: few
CDR3: CATSRWDSNQPQHF; DNA: TGTGCCACCTCGAGGTGGGACAGTAATCAGCCCCAGCATTTT; D: TRBD1; V: TRBV6-5; length: 14; J: TRBJ1-5; size: .
CDR3: CASSQLSESETQYF; DNA: TGCGCCAGCAGCCAACTAAGCGAGTCGGAGACCCAGTACTTC; D: .; V: TRBV5-1; length: 14; J: TRBJ2-5; size: .
CDR3: CASSLEGGTSSYNEQFF; DNA: TGTGCCAGCAGCCTTGAGGGGGGGACTAGCTCTTACAATGAGCAGTTCTTC; D: TRBD2; V: TRBV3-1; length: 17; J: TRBJ2-1; size: .
CDR3: CASSPVVPPGSEQYF; DNA: TGTGCCAGCAGCCCTGTTGTGCCTCCCGGGTCCGAGCAGTACTTC; D: .; V: TRBV4-2; length: 15; J: TRBJ2-7; size: many
CDR3: CASSQEGLDFYEQYF; DNA: TGTGCCAGCAGCCAAGAGGGCCTAGACTTCTACGAGCAGTACTTC; D: .; V: TRBV4-2; length: 15; J: TRBJ2-7; size: few
CDR3: CASSPGRSLYGYTF; DNA: TGTGCCAGCAGCCCAGGACGGAGCCTTTATGGCTACACCTTC; D: .; V: TRBV5-5; length: 14; J: TRBJ1-2; size: .
CDR3: CASSLEVGGLQETQYF; DNA: TGCGCCAGCAGCTTGGAAGTAGGGGGCCTCCAAGAGACCCAGTACTTC; D: TRBD1; V: TRBV5-1; length: 16; J: TRBJ2-5; size: .
CDR3: CASSSWEERNTEAFF; DNA: TGTGCCAGCAGCTCATGGGAGGAGAGAAACACTGAAGCTTTCTTT; D: .; V: TRBV7-8; length: 15; J: TRBJ1-1; size: few
CDR3: CSASAVTEYGYTF; DNA: TGCAGTGCTAGCGCGGTGACTGAATATGGCTACACCTTC; D: .; V: TRBV20-1; length: 13; J: TRBJ1-2; size: once
CDR3: CSAFSTQGWYGYTF; DNA: TGCAGTGCTTTCTCGACACAGGGGTGGTATGGCTACACCTTC; D: TRBD1; V: TRBV20-1; length: 14; J: TRBJ1-2; size: .
CDR3: CATINGQGSSGYTF; DNA: TGTGCCACGATAAACGGACAGGGCTCTTCTGGCTACACCTTC; D: TRBD1; V: TRBV28; length: 14; J: TRBJ1-2; size: .
CDR3: CASRLRDSQETQYF; DNA: TGTGCCAGCAGATTGAGGGACAGCCAAGAGACCCAGTACTTC; D: TRBD1; V: TRBV12-3/TRBV12-4; length: 14; J: TRBJ2-5; size: few
CDR3: CASGRRDGYTF; DNA: TGTGCCAGCGGCCGGAGAGATGGCTACACCTTC; D: .; V: TRBV7-9; length: 11; J: TRBJ1-2; size: few
CDR3: CSVARRGQGETQYF; DNA: TGCAGCGTCGCCCGACGAGGACAGGGTGAGACCCAGTACTTC; D: TRBD1; V: TRBV29-1; length: 14; J: TRBJ2-5; size: few
CDR3: CSVGRDVYEQYF; DNA: TGCAGCGTTGGGCGGGATGTGTACGAGCAGTACTTC; D: .; V: TRBV29-1; length: 12; J: TRBJ2-7; size: few
CDR3: CASSRDRGDGVYEQYF; DNA: TGCGCCAGCAGCCGAGATAGAGGGGACGGTGTCTACGAGCAGTACTTC; D: .; V: TRBV4-3; length: 16; J: TRBJ2-7; size: .
CDR3: CATSRDRGYEQYF; DNA: TGTGCCACCAGCAGAGATCGGGGCTACGAGCAGTACTTC; D: .; V: TRBV15; length: 13; J: TRBJ2-7; size: many
CDR3: CTSSQGSGGAGGFPYEQYF; DNA: TGTACCAGCAGCCAAGGCAGTGGTGGAGCGGGAGGGTTCCCCTACGAGCAGTACTTC; D: TRBD2; V: TRBV3-1; length: 19; J: TRBJ2-7; size: once
CDR3: CSARVLRGQAFQETQYF; DNA: TGCAGTGCTAGAGTCCTCAGGGGCCAGGCCTTCCAAGAGACCCAGTACTTC; D: .; V: TRBV20-1; length: 17; J: TRBJ2-5; size: .
CDR3: CASSLQGQAGYGYTF; DNA: TGTGCCAGCAGCCTCCAGGGGCAGGCGGGGTATGGCTACACCTTC; D: .; V: TRBV3-1; length: 15; J: TRBJ1-2; size: .
CDR3: CSATRPQETQYF; DNA: TGCAGTGCTACTCGACCCCAAGAGACCCAGTACTTC; D: .; V: TRBV20-1; length: 12; J: TRBJ2-5; size: .
CDR3: CAISGGQGSYTF; DNA: TGTGCCATCAGTGGTGGACAGGGCAGCTACACCTTC; D: TRBD1; V: TRBV10-3; length: 12; J: TRBJ1-2; size: .
CDR3: CASSPFPQNTEAFF; DNA: TGTGCCAGCAGCCCTTTCCCCCAGAACACTGAAGCTTTCTTT; D: .; V: TRBV7-9; length: 14; J: TRBJ1-1; size: few
CDR3: CSVDGPEQFF; DNA: TGCAGCGTTGACGGTCCTGAGCAGTTCTTC; D: .; V: TRBV29-1; length: 10; J: TRBJ2-1; size: few
CDR3: CASSLGTGVLYNEQFF; DNA: TGTGCCAGCAGCTTAGGGACAGGGGTACTCTACAATGAGCAGTTCTTC; D: TRBD1; V: TRBV11-3; length: 16; J: TRBJ2-1; size: .
CDR3: CASSLSGAGDEQFF; DNA: TGTGCCAGCAGCTTATCCGGAGCAGGGGATGAGCAGTTCTTC; D: .; V: TRBV7-3; length: 14; J: TRBJ2-1; size: few